This T cell receptor (beta chain) was retrieved from a study of control samples from healthy donors and cancer patients. The CDR3 contains 15 residues. Germline assignment: CDR1 KGHSH and CDR2 LQKENI. The V and J ends lost 5 bases and 0 bases respectively, with 13 bases between them. TCRdb's table, derived via immunoSEQ multiplex PCR, lists solely in-frame clones and lacks some. The repertoire holds 22,000 or so clones, with approximately 85% as singletons. The sequencing sample was made of PBMCs. The clonotype originates from a man between 60 and 70 years old with head and neck cancer. The chain is built from TRBV18 and TRBJ1-2; D not resolved. The CDR3 region is CASSEAGGANYGYTF. The CDR3 nucleotides read TGTGCCAGCTCAGAAGCCGGCGGGGCTAACTATGGCTACACCTTC.